A single sample is the source of the 30 T cell receptor beta chains below, sequenced in a study of monozygotic twins with cystic fibrosis. TCRdb's copy holds only in-frame clones and misses some; the assay was immunoSEQ multiplex PCR. Among some 32,000 clones listed, just over 95% were seen once. Sequenced material: blood. Every receptor here comes from a girl aged 2 to 10 with cystic fibrosis.

V gene TRBV19 combines with J gene TRBJ1-5; 8 bases line up with TRBD1. The CDR3 spans 14 residues. Germline-derived CDR1 and CDR2 are LNHDA and SQIVND (reference sequence). Losses at the gene ends were 6 bases for V and 6 bases for J; bases not matched to a gene: 7. The CDR3 spells CASRLTGDVQPQHF. The CDR3 region has the DNA TGTGCCAGTAGGTTGACAGGGGATGTTCAGCCCCAGCATTTT.

The chain carries TRBV9 and TRBJ1-1, with D uncertain. V lost 0 bases and J lost 6, with 15 bases in between. The CDR3 length is 15 residues. The germline CDR1 and CDR2 sequences are SGDLS and YYNGEE. CDR3 in amino acids: CASSVAGKGLAEAFF. DNA of the CDR3: TGTGCCAGCAGCGTAGCCGGAAAGGGATTGGCTGAAGCTTTCTTT. Drawing the rest from reference TRBV9 and TRBJ1-1, the complete variable domain is DSGVTQTPKHLITATGQRVTLRCSPRSGDLSVYWYQQSLDQGLQFLIQYYNGEERAKGNILERFSAQQFPDLHSELNLSSLELGDSALYFCASSVAGKGLAEAFFGQGTRLTVV.

The rearrangement links TRBV6-5 to TRBJ2-7, with 10 bases that match TRBD2. The CDR3 extends over 15 amino acids. Germline V gene sequence: CDR1 MNHEY, CDR2 SVGAGI. Losses at the gene ends were 6 bases for V and 0 bases for J; bases not matched to a gene: 5. The CDR3 DNA is TGTGCCAGCAGAGAGCTAGCGGGAGTCTCCTACGAGCAGTACTTC. Protein: CASRELAGVSYEQYF.

This rearrangement joins TRBV10-3 to TRBJ2-1; the D gene is possibly TRBD2 (6 bases). With 11 bases removed from V and 12 bases from J, the gap between germline ends came to 23 bases. This CDR3 is built from 13 residues. Germline values: CDR1 ENHRY, CDR2 SYGVKD. The CDR3 sequence is CAARPGAEGGQFF. As DNA, the CDR3 is TGTGCCGCCCGCCCGGGAGCCGAGGGTGGGCAGTTCTTC.

This clone is a singleton in its sample. This chain joins TRBV27 and TRBJ1-1; 7 positions match TRBD1. The germline CDR1 and CDR2 sequences are MNHEY and SMNVEV (reference sequence). This CDR3 has 15 residues. J was trimmed by 5 bases and V by 0 bases; bases with no gene match: 6. CDR3 coding DNA: TGTGCCAGCAGTTTATCGTTCCAGGGGGGTACTGAAGCTTTCTTT. This codes for CASSLSFQGGTEAFF.

This chain joins TRBV4-1 and TRBJ2-7; D may correspond to TRBD1 or TRBD2 (6 bases each). Germline CDR1 is MGHRA and CDR2 is YSYEKL. With 3 bases removed from V and 2 bases from J, the gap between germline ends came to 14 bases. This CDR3 is built from 15 residues. The CDR3 is CASSQFLRGPYEQYF. As DNA, the CDR3 is TGCGCCAGCAGCCAGTTTCTCCGGGGGCCCTACGAGCAGTACTTC.

The chain has TRBV28 and TRBJ1-6; D is ambiguous. Deletions cut 2 bases from V and 8 bases from J, with 13 bases between. The length of the CDR3 is 15 residues. CDR1 MDHEN and CDR2 SYDVKM come from the germline V gene. The CDR3 is CASSLIGQTHSPLHF. The CDR3 DNA reads as TGTGCCAGCAGTTTAATCGGGCAGACCCATTCACCCCTCCACTTT.

This chain connects TRBV30 to TRBJ2-5; the match to TRBD2 covers 11 bases. CDR3 length equals 19 residues. Germline CDR1 GTSNPN, CDR2 SVGIG (reference sequence). V shed 1 base and J 5 bases; nucleotides not matched to a gene: 18. Here the CDR3 reads CAWSGDSTTLAGEQETQYF. The CDR3 bases are TGTGCCTGGAGTGGGGACAGTACTACACTAGCGGGAGAGCAGGAGACCCAGTACTTC.

This chain links TRBV6-5 with TRBJ2-7, with 7 bases that match TRBD1. V lost 0 bases and J lost 0; bases outside the gene matches: 5. CDR3 size: 16 residues. Germline CDR1 is MNHEY and CDR2 is SVGAGI. CDR3 amino acids: CASSYSSQGDSYEQYF. DNA for the CDR3: TGTGCCAGCAGTTACTCGAGCCAGGGGGACTCCTACGAGCAGTACTTC.

V and J are TRBV2 and TRBJ2-7; D is undetermined. The CDR3 runs to 15 residues. Trimming stripped 2 bases from V and 3 bases from J, with 14 bases between. In germline, CDR1 is SNHLY, CDR2 FYNNEI. CDR3 nucleotide sequence: TGTGCCAGCAGTGAACGGCAGGCATTTATCTACGAGCAGTACTTC. Its protein product is CASSERQAFIYEQYF.

In this sample, this clone turned up once. V gene TRBV27 combines with J gene TRBJ1-5; 10 nucleotides match TRBD1. The CDR3 has 17 residues. Germline V gene sequence: CDR1 MNHEY, CDR2 SMNVEV (reference sequence). J was trimmed by 2 bases and V by 6 bases; bases with no gene match: 10. In DNA, the CDR3 is TGTGCCAGCAGCCAGACAGGGGGCCTTGGTCGCAATCAGCCCCAGCATTTT. Translating gives CASSQTGGLGRNQPQHF.

The rearrangement links TRBV4-1 to TRBJ2-6; TRBD2 is a possible D gene (5 bases). V was pared by 3 bases and J by 15 bases, with 12 bases between. The CDR3 has 12 residues. Per germline, CDR1 MGHRA and CDR2 YSYEKL. CDR3 in amino acids: CASSQSGDGLTF. In DNA form, the CDR3 reads TGCGCCAGCAGCCAGTCCGGGGATGGCCTGACTTTC.

V is TRBV27 and J is TRBJ2-7; 10 bases match TRBD2. V was pared by 5 bases and J by 3 bases, with 4 bases of the junction left unmatched. The CDR3 is 14 amino acids. Germline CDR1 and CDR2: MNHEY and SMNVEV (reference sequence). The CDR3 loop is CASSKTSGNYEQYF. In DNA, the CDR3 is TGTGCCAGCAGTAAAACTAGCGGGAACTACGAGCAGTACTTC.

The genes are TRBV19 and TRBJ2-1; a possible D gene is TRBD1 (8 bases). The CDR3 totals 16 residues. V lost 2 bases and J 4 bases, leaving 15 bases between the germline ends. From germline, CDR1 is LNHDA and CDR2 SQIVND (reference sequence). The CDR3 region is CASSITGGQVYNEQFF. CDR3 sequence (DNA): TGTGCCAGTAGTATAACGGGGGGACAGGTTTACAATGAGCAGTTCTTC.

The chain combines TRBV28 with TRBJ2-6; 7 bases map to TRBD1. This CDR3 is 17 amino acids long. With V trimmed by 5 bases and J by 3 bases, 10 bases remained unmatched. Germline V lookup: CDR1 MDHEN, CDR2 SYDVKM. CDR3 DNA sequence: TGTGCCAGCAGTCCAACCCACGACAGGGTTGGGGCCAACGTCCTGACTTTC. This sequence encodes CASSPTHDRVGANVLTF.

This chain uses TRBV4-1 with TRBJ1-2; tentative D call: TRBD1 (5 bases). Trimming cost V 4 bases and J 1 base, with 13 bases left between them. In germline, CDR1 is MGHRA, CDR2 YSYEKL. The length of the CDR3 is 15 residues. The CDR3, as DNA: TGCGCCAGCAGCCCTGTACACGGGGGTAACTATGGCTACACCTTC. Its protein product is CASSPVHGGNYGYTF.

This chain joins TRBV5-1 and TRBJ2-1; D perhaps matches TRBD2 (5 bases). The germline V gene encodes CDR1 SGHRS and CDR2 YFSETQ. The germline V and J ends were trimmed by 4 bases and 0 bases, with 11 bases remaining between them. The length of the CDR3 is 15 residues. The CDR3: CASSLGLSSYNEQFF. The CDR3 region has the DNA TGCGCCAGCAGCCTAGGACTTAGCTCCTACAATGAGCAGTTCTTC. The variable domain in full, with the rest retrieved from reference TRBV5-1 and TRBJ2-1, is KAGVTQTPRYLIKTRGQQVTLSCSPISGHRSVSWYQQTPGQGLQFLFEYFSETQRNKGNFPGRFSGRQFSNSRSEMNVSTLELGDSALYLCASSLGLSSYNEQFFGPGTRLTVL.

This clone was picked up a small number of times. Written as DNA, the CDR3 is TGTGCCAGCGCCCGGGCTGCTAACTATGGCTACACCTTC. Protein: CASARAANYGYTF. The chain has TRBV6-1 and TRBJ1-2, with D unclear. The V end lost 8 bases, the J end lost 0 bases, and 10 bases lay between the germline ends. Germline lookup yields CDR1 MNHNS and CDR2 SASEGT. The CDR3 has 13 residues.

Only a few counts were recorded for this clone. The V gene is TRBV19, the J gene TRBJ2-1; D might be TRBD2 (6 bases). V lost 3 bases and J lost 6, with 9 bases in between. CDR1 LNHDA and CDR2 SQIVND come from the germline V gene (reference sequence). CDR3 length equals 13 residues. Here the CDR3 reads CASSMGLTNEQFF. In DNA, the CDR3 is TGTGCCAGTAGTATGGGACTTACCAATGAGCAGTTCTTC.

This chain links TRBV6-1 with TRBJ2-7, with 7 bases identical to TRBD1. The V gene's germline CDR1 is MNHNS and CDR2 SASEGT. V was pared by 4 bases and J by 1 base, with 4 bases of the junction left unmatched. The CDR3 consists of 14 residues. The CDR3 protein is CASSARTGSYEQYF. In nucleotides, the CDR3 is TGTGCCAGCAGTGCCCGGACAGGTTCCTACGAGCAGTACTTC.

The chain joins TRBV11-3 to TRBJ2-7, with D hard to call. V lost 5 bases to trimming and J lost 0 bases, with 14 bases between them. CDR1 SGHNT and CDR2 YENEEA come from the germline V gene. The CDR3 sequence is 15 residues long. For the CDR3, the DNA is TGTGCCAGCAGCCAAAATCCAACGAGCTCCTACGAGCAGTACTTC. Its protein is CASSQNPTSSYEQYF.

This clone was seen just once. The chain links TRBV6-5 to TRBJ1-3; D is unclear. The CDR3 has 13 residues. Trimming removed 6 bases at V and 6 bases at J, with 12 bases between. CDR1 and CDR2 (germline): MNHEY, SVGAGI. CDR3 in DNA: TGTGCCAGCAGGCCAATAACTTTAAACACCATATATTTT. It yields the protein CASRPITLNTIYF.

This chain links TRBV27 with TRBJ2-3; 11 bases are shared with TRBD1. Trimming took 6 bases from V and 4 from J; bases not matched to a gene: 3. Germline V gene lookup returns CDR1 MNHEY and CDR2 SMNVEV (reference sequence). The CDR3 totals 14 residues. The CDR3 loop reads CASRRGQGADTQYF. CDR3 nucleotide sequence: TGTGCCAGCAGGCGGGGACAGGGGGCAGATACGCAGTATTTT.

The V gene is TRBV7-9, the J gene TRBJ1-5; D remains ambiguous. V lost 1 base and J 9 bases, leaving 10 bases between the germline ends. There are 13 residues in the CDR3. Germline V gives CDR1 SEHNR, CDR2 FQNEAQ (reference sequence). This CDR3 is CASSLESSGPQHF. Written as DNA, the CDR3 is TGTGCCAGCAGCTTAGAGTCCTCGGGGCCCCAGCATTTT.

V usage is TRBV10-3 and J usage is TRBJ2-7, with D possibly being TRBD1 (6 bases). In germline, CDR1 is ENHRY, CDR2 SYGVKD. Trimming removed 4 bases at V and 0 bases at J, with 7 bases between. CDR3 size: 13 residues. CDR3 bases: TGTGCCATCAGTGGGACAGTCTCCTACGAGCAGTACTTC. This sequence encodes CAISGTVSYEQYF.

The genes are TRBV6-1 and TRBJ1-4, with 9 positions matching TRBD1. The trim removed 6 bases at V and 1 base at J, leaving 0 bases unmatched. The germline CDR1 and CDR2 sequences are MNHNS and SASEGT. CDR3 length: 14 amino acids. The CDR3 DNA sequence: TGTGCCAGCAGGGGACAGGGAACTAATGAAAAACTGTTTTTT. This encodes CASRGQGTNEKLFF.

Only one count was recorded for this clone. The rearrangement links TRBV4-1 to TRBJ1-2, with D possibly being TRBD1 (5 bases). CDR1 and CDR2 (germline): MGHRA, YSYEKL. The CDR3 is made up of 16 amino acids. Trimming took 0 bases from V and 8 from J, leaving 19 bases between them. This chain's CDR3 is CASSQDIGQGFRGYTF. DNA of the CDR3: TGCGCCAGCAGCCAAGATATTGGCCAGGGTTTTAGGGGCTACACCTTC.

V gene TRBV5-1 combines with J gene TRBJ2-7; 11 nucleotides line up with TRBD2. Germline trimming cut 4 bases from V and 5 bases from J; bases unmatched to any gene: 5. Germline CDR1 and CDR2: SGHRS and YFSETQ. The CDR3 spans 14 residues. CDR3 bases: TGCGCCAGCAGCCCGGGACTAGCGGCTAACGAGCAGTACTTC. Protein sequence: CASSPGLAANEQYF.

This clone was found once. The chain combines TRBV19 with TRBJ1-5; D uncertain. Germline CDR1 LNHDA, CDR2 SQIVND (reference sequence). V was clipped by 6 bases and J by 0 bases, with 6 bases between them. The CDR3 has 13 residues. Written as DNA, the CDR3 is TGTGCCAGTAGGCCGGATAGCAATCAGCCCCAGCATTTT. Its protein is CASRPDSNQPQHF.

The CDR3 protein is CAISESESSGSFNEQFF. As DNA, the CDR3 is TGTGCCATCAGTGAGTCGGAGTCTAGCGGGAGTTTCAATGAGCAGTTCTTC. The V call is TRBV10-3, the J call TRBJ2-1; 10 nucleotides align to TRBD2. The V segment lost 0 bases and the J segment 6 bases; nucleotides outside the gene matches: 8. Germline V CDR1 and CDR2: ENHRY, SYGVKD. This CDR3 comprises 17 residues.